This T cell receptor (beta chain) was sequenced during a study of Ad26.COV2.S vaccination and SARS-CoV-2 variants. About this clone: Other DNA sequences in the sample encode the same CDR3.

Treatment noted: over 15 received Ad26.COV2.S at low or high dose, single or two shots; roughly 5 received placebo; per-sample allocation not given. Samples came from day 63 after the first vaccine or placebo injection. Clones were sequenced by immunoSEQ multiplex PCR, and TCRdb holds only the in-frame ones, with some missing. The repertoire includes 380,000 or so clones, 88% of them detected once, and 6.4% sits in the top ten. The source was peripheral blood, collected in a trial of Ad26.COV2.S vaccine versus placebo. The sequence came from a person aged 18-60 years who received the Ad26.COV2.S COVID-19 vaccine or a placebo.

CDR3 sequence (DNA): TGTGCCAGCAGTTTGGGGGGGACTAATGAAAAACTGTTTTTT. Translated, it gives CASSLGGTNEKLFF. The rearrangement uses TRBV28 and TRBJ1-4; D is perhaps TRBD1 (5 bases). The V gene's germline CDR1 is MDHEN and CDR2 SYDVKM. The CDR3 loop spans 14 amino acids. V was pared by 3 bases and J by 2 bases, with 7 bases between.